This passage covers 26 T cell receptor beta chains from one sample sequenced in a study of early T cells in non-severe SARS-CoV-2 infection. One entry per CDR3 protein, called by TCRdb with MiXCR from the 5' RACE reads. The profile shows under 30,000 distinct CDR3 sequences, more than 4% of them singletons. Sequenced material: whole blood. The origin of the receptors is an adult who was a healthcare worker with PCR-confirmed SARS-CoV-2 infection or an uninfected control (not recorded which).

This clonotype came up many times. The rearrangement joins TRBV28 to TRBJ2-2; 7 bases agree with TRBD2. Germline lookup yields CDR1 MDHEN and CDR2 SYDVKM. CDR3 length equals 16 residues. Losses at the gene ends were 6 bases for V and 1 base for J; bases not matched to a gene: 8. The chain's CDR3 is CASSRLAGMNTGELFF. CDR3 nucleotides: TGTGCCAGCAGCCGATTAGCGGGCATGAACACCGGGGAGCTGTTTTTT. The complete variable domain, with remaining parts taken from reference TRBV28 and TRBJ2-2, reads DVKVTQSSRYLVKRTGEKVFLECVQDMDHENMFWYRQDPGLGLRLIYFSYDVKMKEKGDIPEGYSVSREKKERFSLILESASTNQTSMYLCASSRLAGMNTGELFFGEGSRLTVL.

This clonotype was seen many times. V and J are TRBV7-2 and TRBJ2-1, with TRBD2 matching over 11 bases. Trimming removed 5 bases from V and 9 bases from J; junction bases left unmatched: 12. The CDR3 is 16 residues long. The germline gives CDR1 SGHTA, CDR2 FQGNSA. CDR3 sequence reads: CASSPPGSGRAGEQFF. The CDR3 DNA follows: TGTGCCAGCAGCCCGCCGGGTAGCGGGAGGGCCGGTGAGCAGTTCTTC.

There are many counts of this clonotype. CDR3 sequence: CASSYSPDPIGSGNTIYF. In nucleotides, the CDR3 is TGTGCCAGCAGTTACTCTCCGGACCCAATAGGCTCTGGAAACACCATATATTTT. The V call is TRBV6-5, the J call TRBJ1-3; no reliable D call. CDR3 length: 18 residues. V was shortened by 0 bases and J by 0 bases, with 15 bases between the two germline ends. The V gene's germline CDR1 is MNHEY and CDR2 SVGAGI.

Ten or more counts support this clonotype. The CDR3 loop reads CASSRQGGSYEQYF. CDR3 in DNA: TGTGCCAGCAGTAGACAGGGGGGCTCCTACGAGCAGTACTTC. This chain connects TRBV12-3 or TRBV12-4 to TRBJ2-7; TRBD1 matches 9 bases. V was clipped by 5 bases and J by 0 bases; unmatched bases: 2. There are 14 residues in the CDR3.

There are many counts of this clonotype. CDR3 DNA sequence: TGCGCCAGCAGCCGGGAGACCTATGGCTACACCTTC. Its protein is CASSRETYGYTF. V and J are TRBV5-1 and TRBJ1-2; D ambiguous. Germline lookup yields CDR1 SGHRS and CDR2 YFSETQ. This CDR3 spans 12 amino acids. Deletions cut 4 bases from V and 4 bases from J, with 8 bases between.

This clonotype was counted ten times or more. The chain carries TRBV28 and TRBJ2-6; D gene uncertain. V was clipped by 2 bases and J by 1 base, with 6 bases between them. CDR3 size: 15 residues. The germline V gene has CDR1 MDHEN and CDR2 SYDVKM. The CDR3 DNA reads as TGTGCCAGCAGTTTACACGGTTCTGGGGCCAACGTCCTGACTTTC. Amino acid sequence: CASSLHGSGANVLTF.

This clonotype was counted at least ten times. This chain connects TRBV6-5 to TRBJ2-1, with a possible D match to TRBD1 (6 bases). The ends were cut back, 6 bases at V and 6 bases at J, with 15 bases in the middle. The CDR3 consists of 14 residues. Germline V lookup: CDR1 MNHEY, CDR2 SVGAGI. The DNA for the CDR3 is TGTGCCAGCAGGTCCGGGACACAGATCAATGAGCAGTTCTTC. Translation: CASRSGTQINEQFF.

This clonotype was observed a few times. This sequence joins TRBV18 and TRBJ1-1; the D gene is possibly TRBD1 (5 bases). From germline, CDR1 is KGHSH and CDR2 LQKENI. The CDR3 has 15 amino acids. Trimming took off 0 bases at V and 4 bases at J, with 12 bases between the two ends. The CDR3 nucleotides are TGTGCCAGCTCACCACCGATGAGGAGGGGCACTGAAGCTTTCTTT. It codes for CASSPPMRRGTEAFF. Filled out from reference TRBV18 and TRBJ1-1, the complete variable domain reads NAGVMQNPRHLVRRRGQEARLRCSPMKGHSHVYWYRQLPEEGLKFMVYLQKENIIDESGMPKERFSAEFPKEGPSILRIQQVVRGDSAAYFCASSPPMRRGTEAFFGQGTRLTVV.

In its sample, this clonotype was seen a few times. The genes are TRBV5-6 and TRBJ2-1; TRBD2 agrees at 13 bases. The length of the CDR3 is 15 residues. In germline, CDR1 is SGHDT, CDR2 YYEEEE. J gave up 12 bases and V 0 bases, and 6 bases lay outside the gene matches. Here the CDR3 reads CASSLEGLAGAWQFF. CDR3 in DNA: TGTGCCAGCAGCTTGGAAGGACTAGCGGGAGCTTGGCAGTTCTTC.

At least ten counts were recorded for this clonotype. The rearrangement links TRBV10-1 to TRBJ2-7, with 9 nucleotides matching TRBD2. Germline values: CDR1 WNHNN, CDR2 SYGVQD (reference sequence). This CDR3 is built from 13 residues. The trim removed 5 bases at V and 7 bases at J, leaving 6 bases unmatched. CDR3 bases: TGCGCCAGCAGTTTGGGACTAGCATCTGAGCAGTACTTC. Encoded protein: CASSLGLASEQYF.

In this sample, this clonotype turned up many times. The rearrangement uses TRBV28 and TRBJ1-4; D unresolved. The germline V and J ends were trimmed by 6 bases and 0 bases, with 11 bases remaining between them. The CDR3 is 15 residues long. CDR1 and CDR2 (germline): MDHEN, SYDVKM. CDR3 in DNA: TGTGCCAGCAGCCCCATCTCTGCAACTAATGAAAAACTGTTTTTT. Its translation is CASSPISATNEKLFF.

This clonotype was detected many times. The J gene is TRBJ2-5, the V gene TRBV12-5; D uncertain. Trimming stripped 6 bases from V and 2 bases from J, with 10 bases between. Germline assignment: CDR1 LGHNT and CDR2 FRNRAP. The length of the CDR3 is 13 residues. CDR3 protein: CASGKTDQETQYF. CDR3 nucleotides: TGTGCTAGTGGCAAGACGGATCAAGAGACCCAGTACTTC.

The sample holds many counts of this clonotype. The J gene is TRBJ1-4, the V gene TRBV6-2 or TRBV6-3; tentative D call: TRBD1 (5 bases). Germline V gene lookup returns CDR1 MNHEY and CDR2 SVGEGT. Trimming cost V 0 bases and J 12 bases, with 14 bases left between them. This CDR3 has 14 residues. The CDR3 loop is CASSYSTRGEELFF. CDR3 coding DNA: TGTGCCAGCAGTTACTCGACGAGGGGAGAGGAACTGTTTTTT.

In this sample, this clonotype turned up many times. V usage is TRBV15 and J usage is TRBJ1-1; 7 bases align to TRBD1. From germline, CDR1 is LNHNV and CDR2 YYDKDF (reference sequence). J was trimmed by 4 bases and V by 5 bases; bases with no gene match: 7. The CDR3 length is 14 residues. The CDR3 nucleotides read TGTGCCACCAGCCCCGGACAGGCGGGCACTGAAGCTTTCTTT. This translates into CATSPGQAGTEAFF.

There are many counts of this clonotype. The V call is TRBV6-5, the J call TRBJ1-3; weak D call: TRBD1 (5 bases). Germline lookup yields CDR1 MNHEY and CDR2 SVGAGI. The CDR3 runs 14 residues. V lost 2 bases and J 7 bases, leaving 12 bases between the germline ends. Here the CDR3 DNA reads TGTGCCAGCAGTTACGGATTTGGGGGTAACACCATATATTTT. This sequence encodes CASSYGFGGNTIYF.

This clonotype has just a few counts. The chain carries TRBV7-9 and TRBJ2-1; D uncertain. V was clipped by 1 base and J by 5 bases, with 6 bases between them. The CDR3 covers 13 residues. Germline V CDR1 and CDR2: SEHNR, FQNEAQ (reference sequence). CDR3 amino acids: CASSLVGDNEQFF. The CDR3 nucleotides read TGTGCCAGCAGCTTAGTAGGAGACAATGAGCAGTTCTTC.

This chain connects TRBV28 to TRBJ2-5; no clear D. Germline V gives CDR1 MDHEN, CDR2 SYDVKM. The CDR3 consists of 13 residues. Between the trimmed V and J ends, which lost 6 bases and 3 bases, there was a span of 11 bases. The CDR3 loop is CASSSNGEETQYF. CDR3 DNA sequence: TGTGCCAGCAGCTCCAACGGAGAAGAGACCCAGTACTTC. Together with reference TRBV28 and TRBJ2-5, the CDR3 gives the full variable domain: DVKVTQSSRYLVKRTGEKVFLECVQDMDHENMFWYRQDPGLGLRLIYFSYDVKMKEKGDIPEGYSVSREKKERFSLILESASTNQTSMYLCASSSNGEETQYFGPGTRLLVL.

This clonotype showed up just a few times. The rearrangement links TRBV7-9 to TRBJ2-7, with 10 bases that match TRBD2. The junction had 6 bases not matched to a gene; V was cut back by 0 bases and J by 1 base. Germline lookup yields CDR1 SEHNR and CDR2 FQNEAQ (reference sequence). The CDR3 consists of 17 residues. The CDR3 DNA sequence: TGTGCCAGCAGCTTAGCGGTGGCTAGCGGGAGTTCCTACGAGCAGTACTTC. Its translation: CASSLAVASGSSYEQYF.

This clonotype was counted many times. The chain carries TRBV20-1 and TRBJ2-1, with TRBD2 identical over 10 bases. With V trimmed by 4 bases and J by 4 bases, 7 bases remained unmatched. CDR1 and CDR2 from the germline V gene are DFQATT and SNEGSKA (reference sequence). This CDR3 is built from 15 residues. The DNA of the CDR3 is TGCAGTGCTAACCCGGGACTAGCGACATACAATGAGCAGTTCTTC. Translating gives CSANPGLATYNEQFF.

This clonotype showed up many times. This chain connects TRBV7-8 to TRBJ1-1; D perhaps matches TRBD1 (6 bases). Germline loops: CDR1 SGHVS, CDR2 FQNEAQ. The CDR3 contains 18 residues. Trimming stripped 2 bases from V and 3 bases from J, with 22 bases between. CDR3 protein: CASSLRGQGREVDTEAFF. CDR3 DNA: TGTGCCAGCAGCTTACGTGGGCAGGGGAGGGAGGTGGACACTGAAGCTTTCTTT.

The table lists this clonotype with many counts. The gene calls are TRBV11-2 and TRBJ2-5; possible D gene TRBD2, 6 bases. In germline, CDR1 is SGHAT, CDR2 FQNNGV. The CDR3 covers 16 residues. Trimming stripped 1 base from V and 3 bases from J, with 15 bases between. The CDR3: CASSLVGGTGKETQYF. CDR3 nucleotide sequence: TGTGCCAGCAGCTTAGTCGGAGGGACGGGGAAAGAGACCCAGTACTTC.

This clonotype was seen many times. This chain links TRBV3-1 with TRBJ1-1; D possibly corresponds to TRBD1 (5 bases). The ends were cut back, 1 base at V and 11 bases at J, with 20 bases in the middle. Germline V lookup: CDR1 LGHDT, CDR2 YNNKEL (reference sequence). CDR3 length: 15 amino acids. The CDR3 coding sequence is TGTGCCAGCAGCCAAGTGAGTAGCAGGGAAGAGGTGGCTTTCTTT. Protein sequence: CASSQVSSREEVAFF.

The rearrangement links TRBV20-1 to TRBJ2-1; 9 bases map to TRBD2. CDR3 length: 14 amino acids. V lost 6 bases and J lost 9; bases outside the gene matches: 12. Germline V gene sequence: CDR1 DFQATT, CDR2 SNEGSKA (reference sequence). The CDR3 loop reads CSAEDGSGRSEQFF. The CDR3 DNA sequence: TGCAGTGCGGAGGACGGGAGCGGGAGGAGTGAGCAGTTCTTC.

This clonotype was recorded many times. The V call is TRBV6-2 or TRBV6-3, the J call TRBJ2-3; 8 nucleotides line up with TRBD2. This CDR3 comprises 13 residues. After removal of 7 bases from V and 5 bases from J, the junction contained 5 bases not matched to a gene. CDR1 MNHEY and CDR2 SVGEGT come from the germline V gene. CDR3 nucleotide sequence: TGTGCCAGCAACCGGGGGGGTGAAGATACGCAGTATTTT. Its protein is CASNRGGEDTQYF.

This clonotype is termed medium-sized. The CDR3 spells CASRPGTPNYGYTF. For the CDR3, the DNA is TGTGCCAGCAGGCCGGGGACGCCTAACTATGGCTACACCTTC. The rearrangement joins TRBV7-2 to TRBJ1-2; D possibly corresponds to TRBD1 (5 bases). Between the trimmed V and J ends, which lost 6 bases and 0 bases, there was a span of 11 bases. The CDR3 length is 14 residues. Germline V lookup: CDR1 SGHTA, CDR2 FQGNSA.

There are a few counts of this clonotype. V is TRBV20-1 and J is TRBJ1-4; D is possibly TRBD1 (6 bases). V lost 0 bases and J 4 bases, leaving 9 bases between the germline ends. The CDR3 totals 14 residues. Germline loops: CDR1 DFQATT, CDR2 SNEGSKA (reference sequence). The CDR3 sequence: CSARDTGNNEKLFF. The CDR3 DNA is TGCAGTGCTAGAGATACAGGGAATAATGAAAAACTGTTTTTT.